The subject of this entry is one T cell receptor (beta chain). Its specificity is not known. V was clipped by 3 bases and J by 4 bases; unmatched bases: 2. The length of the CDR3 is 15 residues. Germline V gives CDR1 MRHNA, CDR2 SNTAGT. The sample comes from a study of cytomegalovirus exposure and HLA in healthy donors. Study results and caveats: The classifier, whose performance was assessed in both the original and validation cohorts, reportedly diagnosed cytomegalovirus status with high specificity and sensitivity.

Assay used: immunoSEQ multiplex PCR; TCRdb lists only in-frame clones, some missing. The sample shows under 150,000 clones, approximately 91% of them seen only once. The clonotype originates from a man aged 18 to 30 in good health and CMV-seronegative. The rearrangement links TRBV6-4 to TRBJ2-3; 12 bases line up with TRBD2. Source material: PBMCs. The CDR3 nucleotides read TGTGCCAGCAGTGAGGGACTAGCGGGTCCAGATACGCAGTATTTT. It specifies CASSEGLAGPDTQYF.